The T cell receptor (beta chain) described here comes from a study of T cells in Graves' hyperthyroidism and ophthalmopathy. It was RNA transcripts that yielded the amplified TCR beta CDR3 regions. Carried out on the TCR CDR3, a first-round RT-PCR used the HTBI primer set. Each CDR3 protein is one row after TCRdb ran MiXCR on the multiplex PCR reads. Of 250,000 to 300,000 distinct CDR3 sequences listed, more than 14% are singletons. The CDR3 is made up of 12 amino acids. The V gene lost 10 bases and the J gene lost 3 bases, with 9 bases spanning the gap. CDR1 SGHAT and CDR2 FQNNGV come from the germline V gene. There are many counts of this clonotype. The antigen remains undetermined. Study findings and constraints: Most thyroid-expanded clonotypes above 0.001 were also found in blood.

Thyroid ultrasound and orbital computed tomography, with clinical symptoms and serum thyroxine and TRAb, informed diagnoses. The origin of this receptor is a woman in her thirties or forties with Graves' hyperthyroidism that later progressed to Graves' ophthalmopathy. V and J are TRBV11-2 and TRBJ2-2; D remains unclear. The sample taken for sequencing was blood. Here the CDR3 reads CATSFDTGELFF. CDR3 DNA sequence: TGTGCCACGAGCTTTGACACCGGGGAGCTGTTTTTT.